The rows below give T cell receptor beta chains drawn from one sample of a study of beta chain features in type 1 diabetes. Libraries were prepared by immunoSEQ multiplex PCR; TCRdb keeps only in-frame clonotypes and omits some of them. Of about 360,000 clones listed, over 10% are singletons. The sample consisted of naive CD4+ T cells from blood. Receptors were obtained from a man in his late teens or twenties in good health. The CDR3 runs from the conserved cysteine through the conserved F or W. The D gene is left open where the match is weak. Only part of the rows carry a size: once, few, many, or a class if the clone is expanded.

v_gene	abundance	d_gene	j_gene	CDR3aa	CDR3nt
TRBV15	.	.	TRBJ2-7	CATSRDALTYEQYF	TGTGCCACCAGCAGAGATGCCCTAACCTACGAGCAGTACTTC
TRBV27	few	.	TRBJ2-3	CASTRGSGLTDTQYF	TGTGCCAGCACCCGAGGGAGCGGTCTCACAGATACGCAGTATTTT
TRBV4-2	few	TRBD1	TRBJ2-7	CASSQLARDRPPLEQYF	TGTGCCAGCAGCCAACTGGCCAGGGACAGGCCTCCCTTGGAGCAGTACTTC
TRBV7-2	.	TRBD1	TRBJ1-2	CASRMNRGGNYGYTF	TGTGCCAGCAGGATGAACAGGGGTGGAAACTATGGCTACACCTTC
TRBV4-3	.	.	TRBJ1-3	CASSLTAIGNTIYF	TGCGCCAGCAGCCTGACAGCAATAGGAAACACCATATATTTT
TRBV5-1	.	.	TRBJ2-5	CASSIRGMGEETQYF	TGCGCCAGCAGCATACGGGGGATGGGGGAAGAGACCCAGTACTTC
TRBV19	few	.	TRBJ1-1	CASSIDRGTEAFF	TGTGCCAGTAGTATAGACAGGGGAACTGAAGCTTTCTTT
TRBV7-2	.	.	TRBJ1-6	CASSPKARTPLHF	TGTGCCAGCAGCCCAAAAGCGAGGACACCCCTCCACTTT
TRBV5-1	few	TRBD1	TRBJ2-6	CASSLAFRDRGLFSGANVLTF	TGCGCCAGCAGCTTGGCCTTTCGGGACAGGGGACTTTTCTCTGGGGCCAACGTCCTGACTTTC
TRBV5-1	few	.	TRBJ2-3	CASSLAGTVDTQYF	TGCGCCAGCAGCTTGGCCGGGACTGTGGATACGCAGTATTTT
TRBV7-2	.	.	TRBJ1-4	CASSQQGRVANEKLFF	TGTGCCAGCAGCCAGCAGGGCAGAGTTGCTAATGAAAAACTGTTTTTT
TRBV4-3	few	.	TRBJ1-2	CASSQDSREEANYGYTF	TGCGCCAGCAGCCAAGATTCCAGGGAAGAGGCTAACTATGGCTACACCTTC
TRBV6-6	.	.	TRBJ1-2	CASSPPDSYDGYTF	TGTGCCAGCAGTCCCCCGGACAGTTACGATGGCTACACCTTC